The next 21 T cell receptor beta chains were all read from a single sample in a study of blood T cell repertoires in COVID-19. The protocol was immunoSEQ multiplex PCR, while the TCRdb copy is restricted to in-frame clones and leaves out a portion. The repertoire holds over 95,000 clones, with approximately 80% as singletons. Input material: peripheral blood. These receptors all come from a woman aged 40 to 50 with acute or convalescent COVID-19.

V gene TRBV6-4 combines with J gene TRBJ1-5, with D possibly matching TRBD1 (6 bases). Germline V CDR1 and CDR2: MRHNA, SNTAGT. V lost 6 bases and J lost 2, with 17 bases in between. This CDR3 is 16 amino acids long. The CDR3 protein is CASSPPPGQRNQPQHF. The CDR3 DNA reads TGTGCCAGCAGCCCCCCTCCCGGACAGCGCAATCAGCCCCAGCATTTT.

The J gene is TRBJ2-1, the V gene TRBV5-6, with TRBD2 matching 9 bases. The trim removed 2 bases at V and 14 bases at J, leaving 11 bases unmatched. CDR3 length equals 14 residues. Germline assignment: CDR1 SGHDT and CDR2 YYEEEE. The CDR3 nucleotides read TGTGCCAGCAGCTTCAGGTTGGCGGGGGGGCTGGAGTTCTTC. Translating gives CASSFRLAGGLEFF.

This clone has only a few counts. The DNA for the CDR3 is TGTGCCAGCAGTCCTGCCCTTGACAGACACTACGAGCAGTACTTC. Its translation: CASSPALDRHYEQYF. J is TRBJ2-7 and V is TRBV6-6, with D possibly TRBD1 on 5 matching bases. Germline CDR1 and CDR2: MNHNY and SVGAGI (reference sequence). The V and J ends lost 5 bases and 3 bases respectively, with 17 bases between them. There are 15 residues in the CDR3.

This chain uses TRBV11-3 with TRBJ1-1; 8 nucleotides match TRBD1. The CDR3 is 15 amino acids. The germline CDR1 and CDR2 sequences are SGHNT and YENEEA. V lost 5 bases and J lost 1; bases outside the gene matches: 6. The CDR3 reads CASSPGQGENTEAFF. CDR3 nucleotides: TGTGCCAGCAGCCCAGGACAGGGCGAGAACACTGAAGCTTTCTTT.

The chain links TRBV7-9 to TRBJ2-5; D perhaps matches TRBD1 (6 bases). This CDR3 region has 13 residues. V gave up 2 bases and J gave up 5 bases, with 9 bases separating them. Per the germline V gene, CDR1 is SEHNR and CDR2 is FQNEAQ (reference sequence). CDR3 bases: TGTGCCAGCAGCTTAACAGGGAAGGAGACCCAGTACTTC. Residues: CASSLTGKETQYF.

This clone turned up a few times. The V and J genes are TRBV6-4 and TRBJ1-1; 11 positions match TRBD1. In germline, CDR1 is MRHNA, CDR2 SNTAGT. V shed 4 bases and J 7 bases; nucleotides not matched to a gene: 8. The CDR3 extends over 15 amino acids. DNA for the CDR3: TGTGCCAGCAGTGCCCGGGACAGGGGGTCGGATGAAGCTTTCTTT. It translates to CASSARDRGSDEAFF.

This clone has more than one count but fewer than ten. V gene TRBV4-1 combines with J gene TRBJ1-1, with D hard to call. The germline V gene encodes CDR1 MGHRA and CDR2 YSYEKL. This CDR3 comprises 14 residues. V dropped 3 bases and J dropped 1 base, with 9 bases sitting between them. CDR3 nucleotides: TGCGCCAGCAGCCACGACCGGAGGAACACTGAAGCTTTCTTT. Translated: CASSHDRRNTEAFF.

This clone was found once. The chain is built from TRBV2 and TRBJ1-1; D is unclear. This CDR3 comprises 14 residues. Germline CDR1 is SNHLY and CDR2 is FYNNEI. Trimming pared 5 bases from V and 8 bases from J, leaving 18 bases between. CDR3 protein: CASSTFRGRTEAFF. The CDR3 DNA reads as TGTGCCAGCAGTACATTTCGGGGAAGGACCGAAGCTTTCTTT.

DNA of the CDR3: TGCGCCAGCAGCTTGTCCATTCCTGGGGCCAACGTCCTGACTTTC. Protein product: CASSLSIPGANVLTF. The chain couples TRBV5-1 to TRBJ2-6; unclear D gene. This CDR3 comprises 15 residues. The germline V gene encodes CDR1 SGHRS and CDR2 YFSETQ. Trimming took off 1 base at V and 2 bases at J, with 7 bases between the two ends.

This chain joins TRBV5-4 and TRBJ2-3; 9 bases are a match to TRBD2. The J segment lost 2 bases and the V segment lost 2 bases, leaving 6 bases of the junction unmatched. CDR3 size: 16 residues. CDR1 is SGHNT, CDR2 YYREEE, per germline (reference sequence). The CDR3 is CASSFSRGGVTDTQYF. The DNA of the CDR3 is TGTGCCAGCAGCTTTAGCCGCGGGGGGGTCACAGATACGCAGTATTTT.

The chain links TRBV19 to TRBJ1-1, with D perhaps matching TRBD1 (5 bases). The germline V and J ends were trimmed by 10 bases and 5 bases, with 11 bases remaining between them. The length of the CDR3 is 11 residues. CDR1 is LNHDA and CDR2 is SQIVND in the germline V gene (reference sequence). CDR3 sequence: CATDGGTEAFF. In nucleotides, the CDR3 is TGTGCCACCGACGGGGGAACTGAAGCTTTCTTT.

This clone has a handful of counts. The rearrangement links TRBV6-1 to TRBJ2-7; perhaps TRBD1 as D (5 bases). Deletions cut 2 bases from V and 7 bases from J, with 12 bases between. Germline V CDR1 and CDR2: MNHNS, SASEGT. The CDR3 covers 13 residues. CDR3 coding DNA: TGTGCCAGCAGTGAAACCCGCAGGGTGGAGCAGTACTTC. It codes for CASSETRRVEQYF.

J is TRBJ1-2 and V is TRBV7-2; D ambiguous. Trimming left V 1 base short and J 6 bases short, with 6 bases between. The length of the CDR3 is 12 residues. Germline V lookup: CDR1 SGHTA, CDR2 FQGNSA. The CDR3 loop reads CASSLVQNGYTF. In nucleotides, the CDR3 is TGTGCCAGCAGCTTAGTGCAGAATGGCTACACCTTC.

The V and J genes are TRBV7-3 and TRBJ1-3, with no clear D. The CDR3 length is 14 residues. V lost 0 bases to trimming and J lost 4 bases, with 7 bases between them. Germline CDR1 reads SGHTA; CDR2 reads FQGTGA. Written as DNA, the CDR3 is TGTGCCAGCAGCTTAACGGCTTTGGGAAACACCATATATTTT. This translates into CASSLTALGNTIYF. The full variable domain, rest sourced from reference TRBV7-3 and TRBJ1-3, is GAGVSQTPSNKVTEKGKYVELRCDPISGHTALYWYRQSLGQGPEFLIYFQGTGAADDSGLPNDRFFAVRPEGSVSTLKIQRTERGDSAVYLCASSLTALGNTIYFGEGSWLTVV.

This sequence joins TRBV13 and TRBJ1-1; D uncertain. Germline CDR1 and CDR2: PRHDT and FYEKMQ (reference sequence). The length of the CDR3 is 15 residues. The V gene lost 3 bases and the J gene lost 2 bases, with 13 bases spanning the gap. The CDR3 here is CASSFLTPVNTEAFF. CDR3 coding DNA: TGTGCCAGCAGCTTCCTAACCCCCGTAAACACTGAAGCTTTCTTT.

The chain links TRBV19 to TRBJ1-1, with D perhaps matching TRBD1 (6 bases). Germline V gene sequence: CDR1 LNHDA, CDR2 SQIVND (reference sequence). The CDR3 runs 15 residues. V lost 3 bases, J lost 3 bases, and 14 bases lay in between. The CDR3 coding sequence is TGTGCCAGTAGTATTGCAGGGGACCGTTACACTGAAGCTTTCTTT. Its translation: CASSIAGDRYTEAFF.

This clone was recorded a few times. The rearrangement joins TRBV10-1 to TRBJ1-2; D is perhaps TRBD1 (6 bases). This CDR3 spans 18 amino acids. Germline lookup yields CDR1 WNHNN and CDR2 SYGVQD (reference sequence). Between the trimmed V and J ends, which lost 4 bases and 2 bases, there was a span of 23 bases. The CDR3 sequence: CASSAIRDISCRNYGYTF. In nucleotides, the CDR3 is TGCGCCAGCAGTGCGATCCGGGACATAAGTTGCCGCAACTATGGCTACACCTTC.

This clone has a handful of counts. The chain employs TRBV28 and TRBJ2-1; 15 positions agree with TRBD2. CDR3 length: 21 residues. From germline, CDR1 is MDHEN and CDR2 SYDVKM. With 4 bases clipped from V and 0 bases from J, the junction kept 13 bases outside the gene matches. CDR3 sequence: CASSSPTGLAGGGGSYNEQFF. DNA of the CDR3: TGTGCCAGCAGTTCCCCCACCGGACTAGCGGGGGGGGGAGGCTCCTACAATGAGCAGTTCTTC.

The V gene is TRBV4-1, the J gene TRBJ1-5; D call uncertain. This CDR3 spans 13 amino acids. Trimming shortened V by 3 bases and J by 4 bases, and 7 bases separated the two germline ends. Germline CDR1 and CDR2: MGHRA and YSYEKL. The CDR3 DNA is TGCGCCAGCAGCCAGTTTCCGAATCAGCCCCAGCATTTT. Translation gives CASSQFPNQPQHF.

The chain couples TRBV4-3 to TRBJ2-1; D is possibly TRBD2 (6 bases). This CDR3 has 16 amino acids. The germline V gene encodes CDR1 LGHNA and CDR2 YSLEER. Trimming took off 5 bases at V and 7 bases at J, with 21 bases between the two ends. The CDR3 region is CASSDGGLGILNEQFF. The CDR3 DNA is TGCGCCAGCAGCGACGGAGGGTTGGGGATCTTGAATGAGCAGTTCTTC.

This rearrangement joins TRBV18 to TRBJ1-2; D gene uncertain. The V end lost 4 bases, the J end lost 8 bases, and 17 bases lay between the germline ends. From germline, CDR1 is KGHSH and CDR2 LQKENI. The CDR3 has 14 amino acids. In DNA form, the CDR3 reads TGTGCCAGCTCACAGGGTTCGACACTAGAGGGCTACACCTTC. It is translated as CASSQGSTLEGYTF.